Presented here are 8 T cell receptor beta chains from one specimen sequenced in a study of T cell responses to AZD1222 COVID-19 vaccine. Data came from immunoSEQ multiplex PCR; TCRdb stores just in-frame clones and leaves some out. The sample shows 100,000 to 150,000 clones, approximately 88% of them seen only once. The sample was peripheral blood, taken on day 0 of AZD1222 vaccination. The origin of the receptors is an adult in good health.

This chain connects TRBV6-5 to TRBJ1-5, with 11 bases aligning to TRBD1. Trimming took 7 bases from V and 7 from J; bases not matched to a gene: 9. CDR1 MNHEY and CDR2 SVGAGI come from the germline V gene. The CDR3 is made up of 15 amino acids. CDR3 DNA sequence: TGTGCCAGCACCGCAGGGACAGGGGGAGTCCAGCCCCAGCATTTT. It specifies CASTAGTGGVQPQHF.

This clone was seen just once. The chain uses TRBV18 and TRBJ2-7, with D perhaps TRBD1 or TRBD2 (5 bases each). The CDR3 loop spans 14 amino acids. The V gene lost 0 bases and the J gene lost 3 bases, with 9 bases spanning the gap. CDR1 is KGHSH and CDR2 is LQKENI in the germline V gene. CDR3 in DNA: TGTGCCAGCTCACCACCCTGGGGGAGCTACGAGCAGTACTTC. It yields the protein CASSPPWGSYEQYF.

V usage is TRBV19 and J usage is TRBJ1-3, with no clear D. Germline-derived CDR1 and CDR2 are LNHDA and SQIVND (reference sequence). The length of the CDR3 is 13 residues. Trimming stripped 4 bases from V and 4 bases from J, with 8 bases between. The CDR3 here is CASSTGNGNTIYF. The CDR3 DNA sequence: TGTGCCAGTAGTACTGGCAACGGAAACACCATATATTTT.

In DNA form, the CDR3 reads TGTGCCAGCAGCCCGCCACCGGGACACTACTTC. Protein: CASSPPPGHYF. The gene calls are TRBV7-2 and TRBJ2-7; D is possibly TRBD1 (6 bases). Per the germline V gene, CDR1 is SGHTA and CDR2 is FQGNSA. CDR3 length: 11 amino acids. V lost 5 bases and J lost 13, with 15 bases in between.

V usage is TRBV15 and J usage is TRBJ2-7, with D tentatively TRBD2 (6 bases). The CDR3 consists of 15 residues. V gave up 1 base and J gave up 3 bases, with 13 bases separating them. CDR1 and CDR2 from the germline V gene are LNHNV and YYDKDF (reference sequence). The CDR3, as DNA: TGTGCCACCAGCAGAGTACTGGCGGGGTACTACGAGCAGTACTTC. Its translation is CATSRVLAGYYEQYF.

The V call is TRBV7-8, the J call TRBJ2-2; the match to TRBD1 covers 7 bases. The germline CDR1 and CDR2 sequences are SGHVS and FQNEAQ. J lost 5 bases, V lost 3 bases, and 3 bases had no gene match. This CDR3 spans 14 amino acids. The CDR3 DNA reads as TGTGCCAGCAGCTTCGACAGGGAGACCGGGGAGCTGTTTTTT. It encodes CASSFDRETGELFF.

The rearrangement links TRBV7-2 to TRBJ1-5; D ambiguous. The CDR3 covers 15 residues. From germline, CDR1 is SGHTA and CDR2 FQGNSA. V gave up 1 base and J gave up 0 bases, with 7 bases separating them. The CDR3 sequence is CASSLDGYSNQPQHF. CDR3 sequence (DNA): TGTGCCAGCAGCTTAGACGGGTATAGCAATCAGCCCCAGCATTTT.

V is TRBV5-5 and J is TRBJ2-3; 9 bases are shared with TRBD1. The CDR3 covers 17 residues. Germline V gives CDR1 SGHKS, CDR2 YYEKEE (reference sequence). J was trimmed by 7 bases and V by 5 bases; bases with no gene match: 17. This CDR3 is CASRWGLQGAFGHTQYF. As DNA, the CDR3 is TGTGCCAGCAGGTGGGGGTTACAGGGGGCATTTGGACATACGCAGTATTTT.